These 25 T cell receptor beta chains were sequenced from one sample in a study of cytomegalovirus exposure and HLA in healthy donors. With 60 Vbeta and 13 Jbeta primers, the PCR was carried out. TCRdb's table, derived via immunoSEQ multiplex PCR, lists solely in-frame clones and lacks some. The sample shows about 180,000 clones, roughly 84% of them seen only once. What was sequenced was PBMCs. All receptors come from a boy younger than 10 in good health and CMV-seronegative.

This clone was seen only a few times. This rearrangement joins TRBV5-8 to TRBJ1-5; 8 bases fit TRBD1. This CDR3 contains 14 residues. Germline CDR1 is SGHTS and CDR2 is YDEGEE. V lost 1 base to trimming and J lost 5 bases; unmatched junction nucleotides: 2. This CDR3 is CASSLNRGDQPQHF. In DNA, the CDR3 is TGTGCCAGCAGCTTGAACAGGGGGGATCAGCCCCAGCATTTT. The full variable domain, rest sourced from reference TRBV5-8 and TRBJ1-5, is EAGVTQSPTHLIKTRGQQATLRCSPISGHTSVYWYQQALGLGLQFLLWYDEGEERNRGNFPPRFSGRQFPNYSSELNVNALELEDSALYLCASSLNRGDQPQHFGDGTRLSIL.

The V gene is TRBV4-1, the J gene TRBJ2-3, with 8 positions matching TRBD2. There are 16 residues in the CDR3. Germline V gene lookup returns CDR1 MGHRA and CDR2 YSYEKL. V was clipped by 4 bases and J by 2 bases; unmatched bases: 8. The CDR3 loop reads CASSLIAGTVTDTQYF. The CDR3 DNA sequence: TGCGCCAGCAGCCTAATAGCGGGAACCGTCACAGATACGCAGTATTTT.

The genes are TRBV28 and TRBJ1-4; TRBD1 matches at 10 bases. There are 14 residues in the CDR3. The ends lost 10 bases at V and 8 bases at J; junction bases unmatched: 10. Germline V gene sequence: CDR1 MDHEN, CDR2 SYDVKM. This CDR3 is CATSGGQGKEKLFF. The CDR3 DNA reads as TGTGCCACCTCGGGGGGACAGGGGAAGGAAAAACTGTTTTTT.

This sequence joins TRBV10-1 and TRBJ2-1; TRBD2 aligns across 12 bases. The V gene end was trimmed by 4 bases and the J gene end by 7 bases; junction bases not matched to a gene: 2. The germline gives CDR1 WNHNN, CDR2 SYGVQD (reference sequence). The CDR3 consists of 14 residues. CDR3: CASSGLAGGNEQFF. CDR3 in DNA: TGCGCCAGCAGTGGGCTAGCGGGAGGGAATGAGCAGTTCTTC.

The chain carries TRBV5-6 and TRBJ2-3; 13 nucleotides match TRBD2. The germline V gene encodes CDR1 SGHDT and CDR2 YYEEEE. The CDR3 is 16 residues long. The V and J ends lost 4 bases and 2 bases, in that order; junction bases with no gene match: 4. The CDR3 loop reads CASSAGLAGYTDTQYF. CDR3 sequence (DNA): TGTGCCAGCAGCGCGGGACTAGCGGGGTACACAGATACGCAGTATTTT.

In DNA form, the CDR3 reads TGCAGCGTCGCGGGCGGGGGAAACACCATATATTTT. Its protein product is CSVAGGGNTIYF. The chain employs TRBV29-1 and TRBJ1-3, with D uncertain. The CDR3 loop spans 12 amino acids. V dropped 6 bases and J dropped 4 bases, with 10 bases sitting between them. Germline lookup yields CDR1 SQVTM and CDR2 ANQGSEA.

The chain couples TRBV19 to TRBJ2-7; no clear D gene. The CDR3 spans 14 residues. The V end lost 0 bases, the J end lost 0 bases, and 6 bases lay between the germline ends. CDR1 is LNHDA, CDR2 SQIVND, per germline (reference sequence). The chain's CDR3 is CASSIEGPSYEQYF. In DNA, the CDR3 is TGTGCCAGTAGTATAGAGGGCCCCTCCTACGAGCAGTACTTC.

The gene calls are TRBV6-6 and TRBJ1-1; no definite D call. The CDR3 spans 14 residues. Per the germline V gene, CDR1 is MNHNY and CDR2 is SVGAGI (reference sequence). Trimming removed 8 bases from V and 5 bases from J, with 18 bases in between. CDR3 amino acids: CASDSRLSQTEAFF. As DNA, the CDR3 is TGTGCCAGCGACTCTCGGCTTTCTCAGACTGAAGCTTTCTTT.

The V call is TRBV2, the J call TRBJ2-5, with a tentative D call TRBD2 (6 bases). The DNA end is a closer match to TRBJ2-7, so the J assignment may be wrong. Germline loops: CDR1 SNHLY, CDR2 FYNNEI. The CDR3 runs 16 residues. The CDR3 region is CASSEVAWGDSYEQYF. In DNA, the CDR3 is TGTGCCAGCAGTGAAGTGGCCTGGGGGGATTCCTACGAGCAGTACTTC.

The chain links TRBV5-1 to TRBJ2-2; D is possibly TRBD2 (6 bases). In germline, CDR1 is SGHRS, CDR2 YFSETQ. Trimming cost V 4 bases and J 4 bases, with 14 bases left between them. The CDR3 length is 15 residues. In DNA, the CDR3 is TGCGCCAGCAGCATTACTAGCAGCGGCACCGGGGAGCTGTTTTTT. As protein: CASSITSSGTGELFF.

V is TRBV10-3 and J is TRBJ2-6; a possible D gene is TRBD2 (7 bases). From germline, CDR1 is ENHRY and CDR2 SYGVKD. The CDR3 totals 20 residues. The V end lost 3 bases, the J end lost 0 bases, and 21 bases lay between the germline ends. This CDR3 reads CAISDGGGAGANSGANVLTF. The DNA for the CDR3 is TGTGCCATCAGTGATGGTGGGGGGGCAGGGGCAAACTCTGGGGCCAACGTCCTGACTTTC.

The J gene is TRBJ2-1, the V gene TRBV28, with 8 bases that match TRBD2. The length of the CDR3 is 15 residues. CDR1 is MDHEN, CDR2 SYDVKM, per germline. V was clipped by 6 bases and J by 8 bases; unmatched bases: 12. The CDR3 coding sequence is TGTGCCAGCAGCCGGGGGGGGCAAAGAATTGATGAGCAGTTCTTC. Protein sequence: CASSRGGQRIDEQFF.

This chain's CDR3 is CASSPSTDTQYF. CDR3 nucleotide sequence: TGCGCCAGCAGCCCTAGCACAGATACGCAGTATTTT. V usage is TRBV5-1 and J usage is TRBJ2-3; D unresolved. Trimming took 4 bases from V and 0 from J, leaving 3 bases between them. There are 12 residues in the CDR3. Germline CDR1 SGHRS, CDR2 YFSETQ.

The chain recombines TRBV5-4 with TRBJ2-3; 8 nucleotides line up with TRBD2. J lost 6 bases, V lost 1 base, and 10 bases had no gene match. Per the germline V gene, CDR1 is SGHNT and CDR2 is YYREEE (reference sequence). The CDR3 is 16 residues long. CDR3 in amino acids: CASSLTGTRLVDTQYF. The CDR3 bases are TGTGCCAGCAGCTTGACCGGGACTAGATTGGTGGATACGCAGTATTTT.

The chain recombines TRBV5-1 with TRBJ1-1; 12 positions match TRBD1. V trimming: 3 bases; J trimming: 6 bases; junction bases outside the gene matches: 6. The CDR3 is 15 residues long. Per germline, CDR1 SGHRS and CDR2 YFSETQ. DNA for the CDR3: TGCGCCAGCAGCTGGGGACAGGGGGCAGGCCCTGAAGCTTTCTTT. Amino acids: CASSWGQGAGPEAFF.

The V and J genes are TRBV6-5 and TRBJ2-3; the match to TRBD2 covers 8 bases. Germline V gives CDR1 MNHEY, CDR2 SVGAGI. The CDR3 loop spans 12 amino acids. J was trimmed by 6 bases and V by 5 bases; bases with no gene match: 1. The CDR3 nucleotides read TGTGCCAGCAGTCGACTAGCGGATACGCAGTATTTT. Translated, it gives CASSRLADTQYF.

This clone was recorded only once. The chain is built from TRBV28 and TRBJ2-7, with 11 nucleotides matching TRBD2. The CDR3 is 16 residues long. V lost 2 bases and J lost 2; bases outside the gene matches: 5. In germline, CDR1 is MDHEN, CDR2 SYDVKM. For the CDR3, the DNA is TGTGCCAGCAGTTTAGCGGGACTAGCGGACCCCTACGAGCAGTACTTC. This sequence encodes CASSLAGLADPYEQYF.

DNA for the CDR3: TGTGCCAGCTCACCGATGACAGAAGACTATGGCTACACCTTC. It translates to CASSPMTEDYGYTF. The V call is TRBV18, the J call TRBJ1-2, with D perhaps TRBD1 (5 bases). The CDR3 extends over 14 amino acids. Looked up from germline, CDR1 is KGHSH and CDR2 is LQKENI. V gave up 3 bases and J gave up 3 bases, with 11 bases separating them.

The rearrangement joins TRBV7-6 to TRBJ2-3; TRBD1 matches at 7 bases. The germline CDR1 and CDR2 sequences are SGHVS and FNYEAQ. Unmatched junction bases numbered 5, after V lost 1 base and J lost 4 bases. This CDR3 region has 15 residues. The CDR3 region is CASSLVDRVADTQYF. The CDR3 region has the DNA TGTGCCAGCAGCTTAGTAGACAGGGTCGCAGATACGCAGTATTTT.

This chain connects TRBV6-5 to TRBJ2-5; no reliable D call. The CDR3 runs to 12 residues. Trimming shortened V by 2 bases and J by 5 bases, and 6 bases separated the two germline ends. CDR1 is MNHEY, CDR2 SVGAGI, per germline. This CDR3 is CASSYDAETQYF. CDR3 nucleotides: TGTGCCAGCAGTTACGATGCGGAGACCCAGTACTTC.

The V call is TRBV9, the J call TRBJ2-7, with D maybe TRBD2 (5 bases). Germline V gene data show CDR1 as SGDLS and CDR2 as YYNGEE. This CDR3 has 15 amino acids. V lost 0 bases and J 3 bases, leaving 13 bases between the germline ends. The CDR3 loop is CASSVESGRSYEQYF. The CDR3 nucleotides are TGTGCCAGCAGCGTAGAGTCGGGAAGAAGCTACGAGCAGTACTTC. The variable domain in full, completed from reference TRBV9 and TRBJ2-7, reads DSGVTQTPKHLITATGQRVTLRCSPRSGDLSVYWYQQSLDQGLQFLIQYYNGEERAKGNILERFSAQQFPDLHSELNLSSLELGDSALYFCASSVESGRSYEQYFGPGTRLTVT.

The CDR3 reads CASSPALQDMNTEAFF. In DNA form, the CDR3 reads TGTGCCAGCAGCCCGGCCTTACAGGACATGAACACTGAAGCTTTCTTT. The rearrangement links TRBV7-9 to TRBJ1-1; the D gene is possibly TRBD1 (5 bases). Trimming took 5 bases from V and 0 from J, leaving 16 bases between them. Germline V lookup: CDR1 SEHNR, CDR2 FQNEAQ (reference sequence). The CDR3 has 16 residues. Full variable domain (missing parts from reference TRBV7-9 and TRBJ1-1): DTGVSQNPRHKITKRGQNVTFRCDPISEHNRLYWYRQTLGQGPEFLTYFQNEAQLEKSRLLSDRFSAERPKGSFSTLEIQRTEQGDSAMYLCASSPALQDMNTEAFFGQGTRLTVV.

This chain links TRBV10-2 with TRBJ1-2, with a weak D call TRBD1 (6 bases). Germline V gene lookup returns CDR1 WSHSY and CDR2 SAAADI. Trimming shortened V by 5 bases and J by 1 base, and 8 bases separated the two germline ends. The CDR3 has 13 amino acids. CDR3 residues: CASSPDSNYGYTF. The CDR3 region has the DNA TGCGCCAGCAGTCCGGACAGTAACTATGGCTACACCTTC.

This clone was seen once. This chain connects TRBV5-4 to TRBJ2-2; TRBD1 agrees at 8 bases. With 4 bases clipped from V and 4 bases from J, the junction kept 6 bases outside the gene matches. The germline V gene encodes CDR1 SGHNT and CDR2 YYREEE (reference sequence). The CDR3 loop spans 15 amino acids. CDR3: CASSQPGQATGELFF. The CDR3 bases are TGTGCCAGCAGCCAGCCGGGACAGGCCACCGGGGAGCTGTTTTTT. Combining the CDR3 with reference TRBV5-4 and TRBJ2-2 gives the whole variable domain ETGVTQSPTHLIKTRGQQVTLRCSSQSGHNTVSWYQQALGQGPQFIFQYYREEENGRGNFPPRFSGLQFPNYSSELNVNALELDDSALYLCASSQPGQATGELFFGEGSRLTVL.

A remark on this clone: An end of the junction does not agree with germline; a read error may underlie this. The gene calls are TRBV7-9 and TRBJ2-7; D is perhaps TRBD1 (5 bases). CDR3 size: 12 residues. In germline, CDR1 is SEHNR, CDR2 FQNEAQ (reference sequence). CDR3 amino acids: CSSSQTGYEQYF. CDR3 in DNA: TGTTCCAGCAGCCAAACAGGTTACGAGCAGTACTTC.